The clone carrying this T cell receptor (beta chain) has more than one count but fewer than ten. Each sample provided at least 5.5 micrograms of extracted total RNA. A second PCR of roughly 7 to 11 cycles used a sample-barcoded 5' primer and a J-beta primer mix. Via MiXCR, TCRdb re-called the 5' RACE reads, giving one row per CDR3 protein. The sample consists of hundreds of thousands of distinct CDR3 sequences, 56% of them appearing once. Germline CDR1 SQVTM, CDR2 ANQGSEA. Germline trimming cut 7 bases from V and 4 bases from J; bases unmatched to any gene: 14. The CDR3 runs to 15 residues. This sample was taken from a study of blood T cells in healthy people across ages. About the study: Using template switching, researchers captured about one barcoded beta molecule for each two T cells.

The receptor was derived from a man aged 35-49 years in good health. The chain links TRBV29-1 to TRBJ2-7, with 9 bases lining up with TRBD1. The sequenced sample was blood. CDR3 sequence reads: CSAGPVRGQGYEQYF. The CDR3 coding sequence is TGCAGCGCCGGTCCCGTCCGCGGACAGGGGTACGAGCAGTACTTC.